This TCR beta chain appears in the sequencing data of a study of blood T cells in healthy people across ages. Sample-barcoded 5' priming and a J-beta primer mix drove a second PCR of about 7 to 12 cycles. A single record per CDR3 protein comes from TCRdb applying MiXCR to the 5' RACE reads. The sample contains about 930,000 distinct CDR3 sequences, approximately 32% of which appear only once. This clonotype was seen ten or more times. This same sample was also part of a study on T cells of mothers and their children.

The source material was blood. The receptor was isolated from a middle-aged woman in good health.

This CDR3 is CSAPQETQYF. Written as DNA, the CDR3 is TGCAGTGCTCCACAAGAGACCCAGTACTTC. This chain uses TRBV20-1 with TRBJ2-5; unclear D gene. Trimming left V 5 bases short and J 2 bases short, with 3 bases between. Germline-derived CDR1 and CDR2 are DFQATT and SNEGSKA (reference sequence). The CDR3 has 10 amino acids.